What follows describes a single T cell receptor beta chain. The V end lost 4 bases, the J end lost 4 bases, and 16 bases lay between the germline ends. CDR1 and CDR2 from the germline V gene are MGHDK and SYGVNS. The CDR3 has 15 residues. This sample was included in a study of blood T cell repertoires in COVID-19. At the level of the study: Specimens from acute and convalescent COVID-19 originated in the United States, Italy and Spain. The cDNA or gDNA used as material had been derived from T cells, B-cell-depleted T cells, or PBMCs.

Authors' processing steps: Reference gene primer amplification yielded estimated nucleated cell counts. Produced via immunoSEQ multiplex PCR; TCRdb's table is partial and in-frame only. Clonal size and the V and J genes are those of that table, whereas D and trimming came from the DNA. The table lists approximately 90,000 clones, roughly 83% of them singletons. This receptor was taken from a human donor in a cohort sampled during active COVID-19. This chain connects TRBV25-1 to TRBJ1-2, with D maybe TRBD1 (5 bases). Material: peripheral blood. In nucleotides, the CDR3 is TGTGCCAGCAGTGTGGAGGGGTCTTTCCTCTATGGCTACACCTTC. Translation: CASSVEGSFLYGYTF.